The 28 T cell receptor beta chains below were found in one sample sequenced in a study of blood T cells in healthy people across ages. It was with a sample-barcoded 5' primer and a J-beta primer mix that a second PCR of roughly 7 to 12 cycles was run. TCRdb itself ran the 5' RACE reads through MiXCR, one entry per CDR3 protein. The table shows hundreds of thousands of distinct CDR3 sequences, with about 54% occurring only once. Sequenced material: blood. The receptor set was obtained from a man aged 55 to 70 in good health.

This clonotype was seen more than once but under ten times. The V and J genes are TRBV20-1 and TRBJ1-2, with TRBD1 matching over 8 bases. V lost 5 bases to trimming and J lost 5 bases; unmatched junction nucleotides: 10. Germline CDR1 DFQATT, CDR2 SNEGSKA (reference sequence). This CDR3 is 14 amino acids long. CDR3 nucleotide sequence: TGCAGTGCTCCCCGACAGGGGACATGGTATGGCTACACCTTC. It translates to CSAPRQGTWYGYTF.

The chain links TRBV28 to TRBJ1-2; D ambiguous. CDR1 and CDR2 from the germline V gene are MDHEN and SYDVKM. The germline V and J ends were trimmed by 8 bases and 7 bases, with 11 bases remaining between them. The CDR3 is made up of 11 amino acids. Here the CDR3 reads CASGPAAGYTF. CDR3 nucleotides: TGTGCCAGCGGGCCGGCAGCTGGCTACACCTTC.

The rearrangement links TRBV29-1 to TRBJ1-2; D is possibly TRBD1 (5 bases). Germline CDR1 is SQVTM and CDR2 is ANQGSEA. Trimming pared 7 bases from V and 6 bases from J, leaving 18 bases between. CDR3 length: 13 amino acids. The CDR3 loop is CSAKPWGTNGYTF. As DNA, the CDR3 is TGCAGCGCCAAACCCTGGGGGACTAATGGCTACACCTTC.

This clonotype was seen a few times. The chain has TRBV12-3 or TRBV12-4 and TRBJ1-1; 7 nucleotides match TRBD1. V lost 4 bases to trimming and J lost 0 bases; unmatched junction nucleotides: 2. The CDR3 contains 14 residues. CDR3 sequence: CASSSTGVNTEAFF. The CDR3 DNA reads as TGTGCCAGCAGTTCCACAGGGGTGAACACTGAAGCTTTCTTT.

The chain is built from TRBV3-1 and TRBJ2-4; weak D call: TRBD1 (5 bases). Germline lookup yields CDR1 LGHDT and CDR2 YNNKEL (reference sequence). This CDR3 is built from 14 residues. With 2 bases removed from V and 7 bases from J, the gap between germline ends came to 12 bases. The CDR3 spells CASSQWTRFNIQYF. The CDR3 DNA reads TGTGCCAGCAGCCAATGGACAAGATTTAACATTCAGTACTTC.

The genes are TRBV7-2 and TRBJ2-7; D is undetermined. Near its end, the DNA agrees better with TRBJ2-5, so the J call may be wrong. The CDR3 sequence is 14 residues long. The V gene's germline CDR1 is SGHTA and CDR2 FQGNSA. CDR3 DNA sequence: TGTGCCAGCAGCTTCCAGGAGTACGGGGAGACCCAGTACTTC. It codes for CASSFQEYGETQYF.

The CDR3: CASSPAGQGLYEQYF. The CDR3 coding sequence is TGCGCCAGCAGCCCGGCGGGACAGGGTCTCTACGAGCAGTACTTC. J is TRBJ2-4 and V is TRBV5-1, with 9 bases identical to TRBD1. The J call may be faulty, since TRBJ2-7 better matches the DNA end. Germline V gives CDR1 SGHRS, CDR2 YFSETQ. CDR3 size: 15 residues.

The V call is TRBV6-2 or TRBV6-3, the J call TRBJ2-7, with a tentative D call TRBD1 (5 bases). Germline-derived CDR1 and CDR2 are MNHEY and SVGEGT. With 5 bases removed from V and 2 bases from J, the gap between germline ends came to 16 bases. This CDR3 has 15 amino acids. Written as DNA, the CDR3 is TGTGCCAGCAGTCAGAGACAGACAATTACCTACGAGCAGTACTTC. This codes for CASSQRQTITYEQYF.

For the CDR3, the DNA is TGCGCCAGCAGCTCGGCCTGGTACAGGACTTCGCTTTCGAATGAGCAGTTCTTC. Its protein product is CASSSAWYRTSLSNEQFF. The J gene is TRBJ2-1, the V gene TRBV5-1; D may correspond to TRBD1 or TRBD2 (5 bases each). V was trimmed by 3 bases and J by 7 bases, leaving 26 bases between them. Germline assignment: CDR1 SGHRS and CDR2 YFSETQ. The CDR3 sequence is 18 residues long.

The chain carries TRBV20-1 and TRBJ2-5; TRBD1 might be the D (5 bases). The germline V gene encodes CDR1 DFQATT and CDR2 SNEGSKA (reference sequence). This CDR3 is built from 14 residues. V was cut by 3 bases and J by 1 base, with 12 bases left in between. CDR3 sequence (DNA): TGCAGTGCTAGGTTCCCCAGGGTCCAAGAGACCCAGTACTTC. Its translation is CSARFPRVQETQYF.

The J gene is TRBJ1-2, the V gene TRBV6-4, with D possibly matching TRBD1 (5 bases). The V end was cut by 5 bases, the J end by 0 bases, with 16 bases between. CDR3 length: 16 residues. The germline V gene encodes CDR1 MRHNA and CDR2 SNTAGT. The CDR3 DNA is TGTGCCAGCAGTCGAGGTGACAGCACCTCTAACTATGGCTACACCTTC. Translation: CASSRGDSTSNYGYTF.

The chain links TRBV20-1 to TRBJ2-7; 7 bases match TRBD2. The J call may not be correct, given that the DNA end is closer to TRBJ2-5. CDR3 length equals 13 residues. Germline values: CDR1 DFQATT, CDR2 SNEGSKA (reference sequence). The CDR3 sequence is CSAREGGLETQYF. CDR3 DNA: TGCAGTGCTAGAGAGGGGGGGTTAGAGACCCAGTACTTC.

The CDR3 DNA follows: TGTGCCAGCAGCGTAGAAGGGACCACCGGGGAGCTGTTTTTT. It is translated as CASSVEGTTGELFF. The rearrangement uses TRBV9 and TRBJ2-2; either TRBD1 or TRBD2 may supply D (5 bases each). CDR1 is SGDLS, CDR2 YYNGEE, per germline. There are 14 residues in the CDR3. Trimming took off 0 bases at V and 4 bases at J, with 7 bases between the two ends. Using reference TRBV9 and TRBJ2-2 for the parts outside the CDR3, the full variable domain is DSGVTQTPKHLITATGQRVTLRCSPRSGDLSVYWYQQSLDQGLQFLIQYYNGEERAKGNILERFSAQQFPDLHSELNLSSLELGDSALYFCASSVEGTTGELFFGEGSRLTVL.

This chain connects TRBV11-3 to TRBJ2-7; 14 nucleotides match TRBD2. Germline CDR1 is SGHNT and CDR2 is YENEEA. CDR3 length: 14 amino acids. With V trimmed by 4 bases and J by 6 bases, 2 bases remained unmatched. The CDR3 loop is CASSSGLAGGEQYF. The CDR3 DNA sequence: TGTGCCAGCAGCTCAGGACTAGCGGGGGGCGAGCAGTACTTC.

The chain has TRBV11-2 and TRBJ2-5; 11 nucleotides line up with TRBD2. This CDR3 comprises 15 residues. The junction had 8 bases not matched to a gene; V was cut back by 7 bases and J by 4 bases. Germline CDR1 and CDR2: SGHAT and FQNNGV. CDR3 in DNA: TGTGCCAGCAACCTGGGACTAGCGGTCCGAGAGACCCAGTACTTC. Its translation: CASNLGLAVRETQYF.

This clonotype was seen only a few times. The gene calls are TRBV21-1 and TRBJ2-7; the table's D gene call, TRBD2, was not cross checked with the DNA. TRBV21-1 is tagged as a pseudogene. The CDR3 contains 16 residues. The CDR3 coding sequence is TGTGCCAGCAGCAAAAAAGCGCCAGGGCGAGCTTACGAGCAGTACTTC. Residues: CASSKKAPGRAYEQYF.

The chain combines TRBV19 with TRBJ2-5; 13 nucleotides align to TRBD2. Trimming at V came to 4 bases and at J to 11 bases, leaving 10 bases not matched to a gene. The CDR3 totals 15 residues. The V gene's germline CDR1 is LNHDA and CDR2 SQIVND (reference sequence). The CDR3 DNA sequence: TGTGCCAGTAGTAGCACTAGCGGGGGGGCCCATGAGCAGTACTTC. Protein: CASSSTSGGAHEQYF. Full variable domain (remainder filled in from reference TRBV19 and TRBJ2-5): DGGITQSPKYLFRKEGQNVTLSCEQNLNHDAMYWYRQDPGQGLRLIYYSQIVNDFQKGDIAEGYSVSREKKESFPLTVTSAQKNPTAFYLCASSSTSGGAHEQYFGPGTRLLVL.

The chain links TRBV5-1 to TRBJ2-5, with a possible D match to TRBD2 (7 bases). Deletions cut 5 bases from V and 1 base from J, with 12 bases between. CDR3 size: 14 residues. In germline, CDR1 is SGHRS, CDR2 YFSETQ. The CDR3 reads CASREGGAQETQYF. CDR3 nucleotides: TGCGCCAGCAGAGAAGGGGGGGCCCAAGAGACCCAGTACTTC.

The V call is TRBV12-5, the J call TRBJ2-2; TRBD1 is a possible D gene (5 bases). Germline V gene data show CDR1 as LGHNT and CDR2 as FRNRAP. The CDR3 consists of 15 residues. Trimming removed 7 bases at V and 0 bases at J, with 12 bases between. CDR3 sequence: CASAVGHSNTGELFF. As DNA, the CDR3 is TGTGCTAGTGCGGTTGGACACTCGAACACCGGGGAGCTGTTTTTT.

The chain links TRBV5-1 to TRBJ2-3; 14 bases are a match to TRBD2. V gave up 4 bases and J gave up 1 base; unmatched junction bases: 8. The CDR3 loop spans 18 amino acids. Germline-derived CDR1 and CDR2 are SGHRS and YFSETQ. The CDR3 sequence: CASSQGLAGASGTDTQYF. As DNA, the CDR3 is TGCGCCAGCAGCCAGGGACTAGCGGGGGCTTCGGGCACAGATACGCAGTATTTT.

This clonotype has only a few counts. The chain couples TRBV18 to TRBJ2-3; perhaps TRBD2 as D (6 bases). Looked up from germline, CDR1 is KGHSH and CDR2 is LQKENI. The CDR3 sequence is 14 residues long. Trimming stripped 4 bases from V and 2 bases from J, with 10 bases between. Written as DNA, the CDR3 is TGTGCCAGCTCACGGGACTTAGACACAGATACGCAGTATTTT. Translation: CASSRDLDTDTQYF.

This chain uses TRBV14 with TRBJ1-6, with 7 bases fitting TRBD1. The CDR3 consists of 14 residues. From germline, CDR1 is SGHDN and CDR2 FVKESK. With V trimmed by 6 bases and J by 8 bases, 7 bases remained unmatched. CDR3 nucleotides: TGTGCCAGCAGTCGAGGACAGGCCTATTCACCCCTCCACTTT. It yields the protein CASSRGQAYSPLHF.

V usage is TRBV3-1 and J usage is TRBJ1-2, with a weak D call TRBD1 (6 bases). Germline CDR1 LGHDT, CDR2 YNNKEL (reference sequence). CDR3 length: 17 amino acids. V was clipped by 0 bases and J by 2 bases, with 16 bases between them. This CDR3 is CASSQDGGLTGNYGYTF. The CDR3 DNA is TGTGCCAGCAGCCAAGATGGTGGGCTGACAGGCAACTATGGCTACACCTTC.

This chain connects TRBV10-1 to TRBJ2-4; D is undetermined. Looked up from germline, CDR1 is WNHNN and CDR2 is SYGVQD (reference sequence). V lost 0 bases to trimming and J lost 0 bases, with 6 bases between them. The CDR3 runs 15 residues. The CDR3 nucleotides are TGCGCCAGCAGTGAGTCGGCCAGAGCCAAAAACATTCAGTACTTC. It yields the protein CASSESARAKNIQYF.

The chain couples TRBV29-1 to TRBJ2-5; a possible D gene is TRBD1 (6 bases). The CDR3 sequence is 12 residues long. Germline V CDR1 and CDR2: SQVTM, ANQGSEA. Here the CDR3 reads CRVGDNQETQYF. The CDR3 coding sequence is TGCAGGGTAGGGGACAACCAAGAGACCCAGTACTTC.

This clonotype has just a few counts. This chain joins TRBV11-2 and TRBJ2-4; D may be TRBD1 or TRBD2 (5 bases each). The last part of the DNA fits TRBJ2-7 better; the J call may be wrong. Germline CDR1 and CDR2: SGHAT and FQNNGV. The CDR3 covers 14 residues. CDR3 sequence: CASSTRDGTYEQYF. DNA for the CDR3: TGTGCCAGCAGCACTCGGGACGGAACCTACGAGCAGTACTTC.

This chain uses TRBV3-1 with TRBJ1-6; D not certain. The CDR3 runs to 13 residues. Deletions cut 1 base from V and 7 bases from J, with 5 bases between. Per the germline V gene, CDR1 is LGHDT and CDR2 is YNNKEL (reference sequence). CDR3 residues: CASSQGMNSPLHF. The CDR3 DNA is TGTGCCAGCAGCCAAGGCATGAATTCACCCCTCCACTTT.

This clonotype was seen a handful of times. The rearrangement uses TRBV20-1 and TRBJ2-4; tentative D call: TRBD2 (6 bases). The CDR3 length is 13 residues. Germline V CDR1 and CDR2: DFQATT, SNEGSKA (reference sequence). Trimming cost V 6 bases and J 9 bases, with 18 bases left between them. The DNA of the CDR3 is TGCAGTGCCCTTGCGGACGGGGGTCTCATTCAGTACTTC. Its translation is CSALADGGLIQYF.